This is a list of T cell receptor beta chains from one sample in a study of shared clonotypes between healthy human individuals. Assay: immunoSEQ multiplex PCR; the TCRdb copy retains only in-frame clones and omits some. The sample consists of 1.5 million to 2.5 million clones, around 96% of them appearing once. Sequenced material: naive CD8+ T cells sorted from blood. These receptor sequences come from a man younger than 35 in good health. The CDR3 runs from the conserved cysteine through the conserved F or W. The order of the fields is V gene, J gene, clone size, D gene, CDR3 protein, CDR3 DNA. D genes are given only for firm matches. A clone size is listed for some rows: how often the clone was seen (once, few, many), or a class if it is expanded.

v_gene: TRBV29-1; j_gene: TRBJ2-7; abundance: .; d_gene: .; CDR3aa: CSVIAGALEQYF; CDR3nt: TGCAGCGTTATAGCAGGAGCCCTCGAGCAGTACTTC
v_gene: TRBV29-1; j_gene: TRBJ1-1; abundance: .; d_gene: TRBD1; CDR3aa: CSVGQAATEAFF; CDR3nt: TGCAGCGTCGGACAGGCAGCCACTGAAGCTTTCTTT
v_gene: TRBV27; j_gene: TRBJ2-7; abundance: once; d_gene: .; CDR3aa: CASSPSELYEQYF; CDR3nt: TGTGCCAGCAGTCCAAGTGAGCTCTACGAGCAGTACTTC
v_gene: TRBV30; j_gene: TRBJ1-6; abundance: .; d_gene: .; CDR3aa: CAWSSLSVRYNSPLHF; CDR3nt: TGTGCCTGGAGTTCTCTGTCAGTAAGATATAATTCACCCCTCCACTTT
v_gene: TRBV27; j_gene: TRBJ1-1; abundance: .; d_gene: TRBD1; CDR3aa: CASSLRDSNTEAFF; CDR3nt: TGTGCCAGCAGTTTACGGGACAGTAACACTGAAGCTTTCTTT
v_gene: TRBV5-1; j_gene: TRBJ2-7; abundance: .; d_gene: .; CDR3aa: CASSFGYPAGQLTYEQYF; CDR3nt: TGCGCCAGCAGCTTCGGTTACCCTGCGGGACAGCTTACCTACGAGCAGTACTTC
v_gene: TRBV29-1; j_gene: TRBJ2-1; abundance: .; d_gene: .; CDR3aa: CSVFPAGNEQFF; CDR3nt: TGCAGCGTCTTTCCCGCTGGGAATGAGCAGTTCTTC
v_gene: TRBV30; j_gene: TRBJ1-2; abundance: .; d_gene: .; CDR3aa: CAWSVEGPDYTF; CDR3nt: TGTGCCTGGAGTGTAGAGGGGCCAGACTACACCTTC
v_gene: TRBV7-6; j_gene: TRBJ2-1; abundance: .; d_gene: .; CDR3aa: CASSLSRNNEQFF; CDR3nt: TGTGCCAGCAGCTTAAGTCGCAACAATGAGCAGTTCTTC
v_gene: TRBV11-2; j_gene: TRBJ2-7; abundance: .; d_gene: .; CDR3aa: CASSFLSSYEQYF; CDR3nt: TGTGCCAGCTCCTTCTTGAGCTCCTACGAGCAGTACTTC
v_gene: TRBV4-1; j_gene: TRBJ2-2; abundance: once; d_gene: .; CDR3aa: CASSQVGAPGELFF; CDR3nt: TGCGCCAGCAGCCAAGTGGGGGCTCCCGGGGAGCTGTTTTTT
v_gene: TRBV6-5; j_gene: TRBJ2-7; abundance: .; d_gene: .; CDR3aa: CASSYSTGTQYYEQYF; CDR3nt: TGTGCCAGCAGTTACTCCACAGGGACTCAGTACTACGAGCAGTACTTC
v_gene: TRBV6-1; j_gene: TRBJ2-7; abundance: .; d_gene: .; CDR3aa: CASSETRYF; CDR3nt: TGTGCCAGCAGTGAAACCCGGTACTTC
v_gene: TRBV30; j_gene: TRBJ2-3; abundance: .; d_gene: .; CDR3aa: CAWSPDSSTDTQYF; CDR3nt: TGTGCCTGGAGTCCGGACAGTAGCACAGATACGCAGTATTTT
v_gene: TRBV6-1; j_gene: TRBJ2-5; abundance: .; d_gene: TRBD2; CDR3aa: CASSGSPGSGRKVEETQYF; CDR3nt: TGTGCCAGCAGTGGATCCCCGGGTAGCGGGAGAAAGGTCGAAGAGACCCAGTACTTC
v_gene: TRBV4-1; j_gene: TRBJ2-7; abundance: .; d_gene: TRBD1; CDR3aa: CASSQDTPRDREQYF; CDR3nt: TGCGCCAGCAGCCAAGACACGCCCCGGGACAGGGAGCAGTACTTC
v_gene: TRBV5-6; j_gene: TRBJ2-7; abundance: .; d_gene: TRBD1; CDR3aa: CASSWGQGTYEQYF; CDR3nt: TGTGCCAGCAGCTGGGGACAGGGGACCTACGAGCAGTACTTC
v_gene: TRBV4-1; j_gene: TRBJ1-5; abundance: once; d_gene: .; CDR3aa: CASSQEKLSNQPQHF; CDR3nt: TGCGCCAGCAGCCAGGAGAAACTAAGCAATCAGCCCCAGCATTTT
v_gene: TRBV7-6; j_gene: TRBJ2-7; abundance: .; d_gene: TRBD2; CDR3aa: CASSPSTSSTFYEQYF; CDR3nt: TGTGCCAGCAGCCCATCGACTAGCTCGACGTTCTACGAGCAGTACTTC
v_gene: TRBV29-1; j_gene: TRBJ1-5; abundance: .; d_gene: .; CDR3aa: CSAMYGGAQHF; CDR3nt: TGCAGCGCCATGTACGGGGGGGCCCAGCATTTT
v_gene: TRBV5-8; j_gene: TRBJ2-4; abundance: .; d_gene: .; CDR3aa: CASNLQGGGDIQYF; CDR3nt: TGTGCCAGCAACCTACAGGGAGGGGGGGACATTCAGTACTTC
v_gene: TRBV6-5; j_gene: TRBJ1-6; abundance: .; d_gene: .; CDR3aa: CASSYSSGNNSPLHF; CDR3nt: TGTGCCAGCAGTTACTCGTCAGGGAATAATTCACCCCTCCACTTT
v_gene: TRBV2; j_gene: TRBJ1-6; abundance: .; d_gene: .; CDR3aa: CASSESSAGSSYNSPLHF; CDR3nt: TGTGCCAGCAGTGAATCTAGCGCAGGCAGCTCCTATAATTCACCCCTCCACTTT
v_gene: TRBV6-5; j_gene: TRBJ1-1; abundance: once; d_gene: .; CDR3aa: CASSYGEGVNTEAFF; CDR3nt: TGTGCCAGCAGTTACGGGGAAGGTGTGAACACTGAAGCTTTCTTT
v_gene: TRBV6-1; j_gene: TRBJ2-1; abundance: .; d_gene: .; CDR3aa: CASRVGTQAEQFF; CDR3nt: TGTGCCAGCAGGGTCGGCACCCAGGCTGAGCAGTTCTTC
v_gene: TRBV7-2; j_gene: TRBJ1-6; abundance: .; d_gene: .; CDR3aa: CASSLNSPRDTNSPLHF; CDR3nt: TGTGCCAGCAGCTTAAACTCACCCCGGGACACTAATTCACCCCTCCACTTT
v_gene: TRBV9; j_gene: TRBJ1-4; abundance: .; d_gene: TRBD1; CDR3aa: CASSKEGARDEKLFF; CDR3nt: TGTGCCAGCAGCAAAGAGGGGGCGAGGGATGAAAAACTGTTTTTT